The clone carrying this TCR beta chain was counted between two and nine times. Its specificity is unknown. This sample was included in a study of CD8 T cells in ankylosing spondylitis. Study-level results: It was reported that disease-linked clones were significantly enriched in matched ankylosing spondylitis synovial fluid. Roughly 8 highly homologous variants made up a TCR beta motif, and this motif appeared characteristic of ankylosing spondylitis blood.

Quantitative 5'-RACE was performed with molecular barcodes, and it yielded the TCR beta libraries. TCRdb re-derived calls from the 5' RACE reads in MiXCR, one entry per CDR3 protein. Of over 150,000 distinct CDR3 sequences in the sample, roughly 13% were seen once. Germline-derived CDR1 and CDR2 are MNHEY and SMNVEV (reference sequence). J was trimmed by 8 bases and V by 6 bases; bases with no gene match: 16. CDR3 length equals 16 residues. What was sequenced was blood, either unsorted or a sorted T cell fraction (not recorded which). V is TRBV27 and J is TRBJ1-2; 9 bases fit TRBD1. The sequence derives from a male donor with ankylosing spondylitis or in good health (not recorded which). CDR3 residues: CASSSIGQGPGGGYTF. The CDR3 DNA is TGTGCCAGCAGCTCCATTGGACAGGGGCCAGGGGGGGGCTACACCTTC.